This TCR beta chain was found in a study of cytomegalovirus exposure and HLA in healthy donors. Study-wide findings and caveats: Among TCR beta chains, those listed as cytomegalovirus-associated numbered more than 150.

Germline lookup yields CDR1 SNHLY and CDR2 FYNNEI. The CDR3 contains 14 residues. Trimming shortened V by 6 bases and J by 1 base, and 12 bases separated the two germline ends. Primers: 60 Vbeta forward and 13 Jbeta reverse. Using immunoSEQ multiplex PCR, the repertoire was profiled, and TCRdb retains in-frame clones only, with some absent. The sample lists 85,000 to 100,000 clones, about 83% occurring once. Donors consisted of healthy bone marrow donors. To note about this clone: The antigen remains unidentified.

The sample taken for sequencing was PBMCs. The receptor comes from a man in his sixties in good health and CMV-seropositive. The chain is built from TRBV2 and TRBJ1-1; D is ambiguous. Here the CDR3 DNA reads TGTGCCAGCAGCAGTCGTCGAGGGAACACTGAAGCTTTCTTT. Residues: CASSSRRGNTEAFF.